The 18 T cell receptor beta chains below come from one sample, sequenced in a study of cytomegalovirus exposure and HLA in healthy donors. It was with 60 Vbeta and 13 Jbeta primers that the PCR ran. Method: immunoSEQ multiplex PCR; TCRdb's copy keeps in-frame clones and lacks some. Its clone listing holds around 51,000 clones. The sample was PBMCs. The source of these receptors is a middle-aged woman in good health and CMV-seronegative.

The chain recombines TRBV6-1 with TRBJ1-4; perhaps TRBD1 as D (5 bases). Per the germline V gene, CDR1 is MNHNS and CDR2 is SASEGT. Between the trimmed V and J ends, which lost 11 bases and 0 bases, there was a span of 13 bases. This CDR3 spans 14 amino acids. The DNA of the CDR3 is TGTGCCTACCGGGGGGGAGCAACTAATGAAAAACTGTTTTTT. Translating gives CAYRGGATNEKLFF.

The CDR3 region has the DNA TGTGCCAGCAGCCCCAACCCCGGGGGGGCCTACAATGAGCAGTTCTTC. Translated, it gives CASSPNPGGAYNEQFF. This chain links TRBV4-2 with TRBJ2-1; 8 bases match TRBD2. The germline gives CDR1 LGHNA, CDR2 YNFKEQ. The CDR3 has 16 residues. The V segment lost 4 bases and the J segment 2 bases; nucleotides outside the gene matches: 7.

This chain connects TRBV9 to TRBJ2-5, with a tentative D call TRBD1 (5 bases). The CDR3 consists of 16 residues. The ends were cut back, 0 bases at V and 5 bases at J, with 17 bases in the middle. Per the germline V gene, CDR1 is SGDLS and CDR2 is YYNGEE. CDR3 sequence (DNA): TGTGCCAGCAGCGTAGCGGTGGGCTCAGGGTTGGAGACCCAGTACTTC. Amino acids: CASSVAVGSGLETQYF.

The chain has TRBV6-6 and TRBJ2-7; possible D gene TRBD1, 5 bases. This CDR3 is 12 amino acids long. In germline, CDR1 is MNHNY, CDR2 SVGAGI (reference sequence). V was pared by 6 bases and J by 3 bases, with 9 bases between. This CDR3 reads CASSRQNYEQYF. CDR3 in DNA: TGTGCCAGCAGCAGACAGAACTACGAGCAGTACTTC.

V usage is TRBV7-8 and J usage is TRBJ2-3, with a possible D match to TRBD2 (6 bases). Per the germline V gene, CDR1 is SGHVS and CDR2 is FQNEAQ. V was shortened by 3 bases and J by 2 bases, with 15 bases between the two germline ends. The CDR3 totals 16 residues. The CDR3 coding sequence is TGTGCCAGCAGCTTGAGGAGGGGATTTCCCACAGATACGCAGTATTTT. Translating it yields CASSLRRGFPTDTQYF.

The V call is TRBV6-5, the J call TRBJ2-7; the D gene is possibly TRBD1 (6 bases). The CDR3 extends over 11 amino acids. Trimming left V 5 bases short and J 4 bases short, with 6 bases between. Germline values: CDR1 MNHEY, CDR2 SVGAGI. CDR3 in amino acids: CASSGQYEQYF. DNA for the CDR3: TGTGCCAGCAGTGGACAGTACGAGCAGTACTTC.

V usage is TRBV19 and J usage is TRBJ2-1; D possibly corresponds to TRBD2 (6 bases). Germline V CDR1 and CDR2: LNHDA, SQIVND (reference sequence). The CDR3 is made up of 15 amino acids. Trimming took 2 bases from V and 15 from J, leaving 23 bases between them. The CDR3 region has the DNA TGTGCCAGTAGTATAAGCTATACGGGGAGGCGGTCGCTGTTCTTC. Translated, it gives CASSISYTGRRSLFF.

The J gene is TRBJ2-2, the V gene TRBV9, with 8 bases lining up with TRBD2. The ends lost 4 bases at V and 1 base at J; junction bases unmatched: 6. Germline values: CDR1 SGDLS, CDR2 YYNGEE. The CDR3 spans 16 residues. CDR3 sequence (DNA): TGTGCCAGCAGCCGAGAGACTAGCGTGAACACCGGGGAGCTGTTTTTT. As protein: CASSRETSVNTGELFF.

A remark on this clone: Distinct nucleotide sequences in the sample also encode this CDR3. The CDR3 region has the DNA TGTGCCAGCTCCACTCGGGGGGTGAACACTGAAGCTTTCTTT. It is translated as CASSTRGVNTEAFF. The chain has TRBV5-6 and TRBJ1-1; the D gene is possibly TRBD1 (5 bases). Trimming stripped 7 bases from V and 0 bases from J, with 13 bases between. From germline, CDR1 is SGHDT and CDR2 YYEEEE. The CDR3 length is 14 residues.

The rearrangement links TRBV6-6 to TRBJ2-5; 12 nucleotides align to TRBD2. Looked up from germline, CDR1 is MNHNY and CDR2 is SVGAGI (reference sequence). J lost 5 bases, V lost 6 bases, and 7 bases had no gene match. This CDR3 is 15 amino acids long. The CDR3 region is CASSSSGGGRETQYF. DNA of the CDR3: TGTGCCAGCAGCTCTAGCGGGGGGGGACGGGAGACCCAGTACTTC.

The chain employs TRBV9 and TRBJ1-5, with a tentative D call TRBD1 (5 bases). This CDR3 comprises 15 residues. The V end lost 2 bases, the J end lost 0 bases, and 9 bases lay between the germline ends. Germline CDR1 is SGDLS and CDR2 is YYNGEE. CDR3 in amino acids: CASSVGADSNQPQHF. CDR3 nucleotides: TGTGCCAGCAGCGTTGGGGCTGATAGCAATCAGCCCCAGCATTTT.

This chain links TRBV5-4 with TRBJ1-2, with D maybe TRBD1 (6 bases). Germline CDR1 and CDR2: SGHNT and YYREEE (reference sequence). V lost 5 bases to trimming and J lost 4 bases, with 12 bases between them. The CDR3 extends over 13 amino acids. The DNA of the CDR3 is TGTGCCAGCAGGGACGGGGGGGCCTATGGCTACACCTTC. Amino acid sequence: CASRDGGAYGYTF.

The rearrangement links TRBV29-1 to TRBJ2-1; 7 bases are a match to TRBD1. Germline loops: CDR1 SQVTM, CDR2 ANQGSEA. V shed 4 bases, J shed 8 bases, and the junction held 2 bases outside the gene matches. This CDR3 is built from 11 residues. The CDR3 protein is CSVATGDEQFF. CDR3 DNA: TGCAGCGTTGCCACAGGGGATGAGCAGTTCTTC.

The chain carries TRBV5-1 and TRBJ2-3; D might be TRBD1 (5 bases). The germline V gene encodes CDR1 SGHRS and CDR2 YFSETQ. The CDR3 is 15 residues long. V lost 0 bases, J lost 3 bases, and 11 bases lay in between. The CDR3 DNA reads TGCGCCAGCAGCTTGGCAGGGAAAATAACAGATACGCAGTATTTT. It specifies CASSLAGKITDTQYF.

The genes are TRBV18 and TRBJ1-5; the D is unclear. V was cut by 4 bases and J by 2 bases, with 12 bases left in between. The CDR3 consists of 15 residues. The germline gives CDR1 KGHSH, CDR2 LQKENI. CDR3 sequence: CASSRLRGGNQPQHF. CDR3 DNA sequence: TGTGCCAGCTCACGCCTACGGGGTGGCAATCAGCCCCAGCATTTT.

The chain recombines TRBV2 with TRBJ2-3, with D possibly TRBD2 on 5 matching bases. CDR1 and CDR2 from the germline V gene are SNHLY and FYNNEI. The CDR3 has 13 residues. The V and J ends lost 3 bases and 4 bases respectively, with 8 bases between them. This chain's CDR3 is CASSDEGPDTQYF. CDR3 coding DNA: TGTGCCAGCAGTGATGAGGGTCCAGATACGCAGTATTTT.

The chain recombines TRBV12-5 with TRBJ1-2; weak D call: TRBD1 (5 bases). V lost 3 bases to trimming and J lost 0 bases, with 14 bases between them. The CDR3 totals 16 residues. Germline loops: CDR1 LGHNT, CDR2 FRNRAP. CDR3 in amino acids: CASGFPQATANYGYTF. CDR3 DNA: TGTGCTAGTGGTTTCCCCCAGGCGACAGCTAACTATGGCTACACCTTC.

The chain links TRBV5-1 to TRBJ2-5, with 9 bases fitting TRBD2. The V segment lost 4 bases and the J segment 2 bases; nucleotides outside the gene matches: 6. Germline values: CDR1 SGHRS, CDR2 YFSETQ. The CDR3 runs 15 residues. CDR3 bases: TGCGCCAGCAGCCACGGGACTAGCTGGCAAGAGACCCAGTACTTC. Protein product: CASSHGTSWQETQYF.